This passage covers 30 T cell receptor beta chains from one sample sequenced in a study of T cell responses to AZD1222 COVID-19 vaccine. TCRdb keeps only in-frame clones here, not all; method: immunoSEQ multiplex PCR. The sample lists 200,000 or so clones; approximately 94% were seen once. The sequencing here drew on peripheral blood, taken on day 0 of MenACWY control vaccination. These receptors all stem from an adult in good health.

The CDR3 DNA reads as TGTGCCAGCAGACGGACGGGAACTAATGAAAAACTGTTTTTT. It codes for CASRRTGTNEKLFF. The genes are TRBV6-5 and TRBJ1-4; D uncertain. Germline V gives CDR1 MNHEY, CDR2 SVGAGI. Trimming left V 6 bases short and J 1 base short, with 9 bases between. This CDR3 has 14 amino acids.

V is TRBV5-1 and J is TRBJ1-2; 9 bases are shared with TRBD1. The CDR3 contains 15 residues. V shed 4 bases, J shed 5 bases, and the junction held 9 bases outside the gene matches. The germline CDR1 and CDR2 sequences are SGHRS and YFSETQ. The CDR3 nucleotides read TGCGCCAGCAGCGCAAGGGACAGGGCAGGGTATGGCTACACCTTC. Its translation is CASSARDRAGYGYTF.

The chain recombines TRBV5-1 with TRBJ1-2; the D is unclear. The V gene's germline CDR1 is SGHRS and CDR2 YFSETQ. Trimming pared 3 bases from V and 8 bases from J, leaving 14 bases between. The CDR3 extends over 13 amino acids. In DNA form, the CDR3 reads TGCGCCAGCAGCTCTAATCCCCTTAGCGGCTACACCTTC. Amino acids: CASSSNPLSGYTF. Variable domain in full (rest from reference TRBV5-1 and TRBJ1-2): KAGVTQTPRYLIKTRGQQVTLSCSPISGHRSVSWYQQTPGQGLQFLFEYFSETQRNKGNFPGRFSGRQFSNSRSEMNVSTLELGDSALYLCASSSNPLSGYTFGSGTRLTVV.

The J gene is TRBJ2-1, the V gene TRBV2; a weak D match, TRBD1 (7 bases). Germline CDR1 and CDR2: SNHLY and FYNNEI. V was pared by 8 bases and J by 7 bases, with 18 bases between. The CDR3 is made up of 14 amino acids. The CDR3: CASQGGVRRNEQFF. CDR3 nucleotide sequence: TGTGCCAGCCAGGGGGGAGTGAGGCGGAATGAGCAGTTCTTC. The entire variable domain, with the rest obtained from reference TRBV2 and TRBJ2-1, is as follows: EPEVTQTPSHQVTQMGQEVILRCVPISNHLYFYWYRQILGQKVEFLVSFYNNEISEKSEIFDDQFSVERPDGSNFTLKIRSTKLEDSAMYFCASQGGVRRNEQFFGPGTRLTVL.

This clone showed up just a few times. The chain has TRBV25-1 and TRBJ2-4, with a possible D match to TRBD2 (5 bases). CDR1 is MGHDK and CDR2 is SYGVNS in the germline V gene. Trimming pared 4 bases from V and 1 base from J, leaving 8 bases between. There are 14 residues in the CDR3. CDR3 protein: CASSVGGAKNIQYF. For the CDR3, the DNA is TGTGCCAGCAGTGTAGGCGGGGCCAAAAACATTCAGTACTTC.

The rearrangement uses TRBV5-5 and TRBJ1-6; no reliable D call. The CDR3 spans 17 residues. CDR1 is SGHKS and CDR2 is YYEKEE in the germline V gene (reference sequence). V shed 2 bases and J shed 2 bases, with 14 bases lying between them. CDR3 sequence: CASSFEEGSPYNSPLHF. CDR3 nucleotide sequence: TGTGCCAGCAGCTTCGAGGAGGGATCCCCCTATAATTCACCCCTCCACTTT.

The rearrangement links TRBV7-9 to TRBJ1-2, with D possibly TRBD1 on 6 matching bases. CDR3 size: 15 residues. The V end lost 4 bases, the J end lost 0 bases, and 12 bases lay between the germline ends. The germline gives CDR1 SEHNR, CDR2 FQNEAQ (reference sequence). The CDR3 DNA reads TGTGCCAGCAGCTCCTCAGGGGACCCTAACTATGGCTACACCTTC. Protein product: CASSSSGDPNYGYTF. The whole variable domain, filled in from reference TRBV7-9 and TRBJ1-2, reads DTGVSQNPRHKITKRGQNVTFRCDPISEHNRLYWYRQTLGQGPEFLTYFQNEAQLEKSRLLSDRFSAERPKGSFSTLEIQRTEQGDSAMYLCASSSSGDPNYGYTFGSGTRLTVV.

V usage is TRBV9 and J usage is TRBJ2-7, with D uncertain. CDR3 length equals 15 residues. V shed 4 bases and J shed 4 bases, with 18 bases lying between them. CDR1 and CDR2 (germline): SGDLS, YYNGEE. The CDR3 DNA reads TGTGCCAGCAGCTACCAACCGGGCTCCACTTACGAGCAGTACTTC. This encodes CASSYQPGSTYEQYF.

The rearrangement links TRBV5-4 to TRBJ2-1; D remains ambiguous. Germline values: CDR1 SGHNT, CDR2 YYREEE (reference sequence). The CDR3 contains 15 residues. Between the trimmed V and J ends, which lost 1 base and 0 bases, there was a span of 8 bases. CDR3 loop: CASSLYGVSYNEQFF. CDR3 DNA sequence: TGTGCCAGCAGCTTGTACGGAGTCTCCTACAATGAGCAGTTCTTC.

V and J are TRBV5-1 and TRBJ1-4, with D perhaps matching TRBD1 (5 bases). Germline V gene data show CDR1 as SGHRS and CDR2 as YFSETQ. The CDR3 consists of 15 residues. The germline V and J ends were trimmed by 4 bases and 7 bases, with 17 bases remaining between them. CDR3 amino acids: CASSPGQGVSEKLFF. The DNA for the CDR3 is TGCGCCAGCAGCCCGGGCCAGGGAGTAAGTGAAAAACTGTTTTTT. Full variable domain (outside the CDR3, taken from reference TRBV5-1 and TRBJ1-4): KAGVTQTPRYLIKTRGQQVTLSCSPISGHRSVSWYQQTPGQGLQFLFEYFSETQRNKGNFPGRFSGRQFSNSRSEMNVSTLELGDSALYLCASSPGQGVSEKLFFGSGTQLSVL.

This clone showed up just once. The chain recombines TRBV5-6 with TRBJ1-2; the D is unclear. Germline-derived CDR1 and CDR2 are SGHDT and YYEEEE. V dropped 0 bases and J dropped 4 bases, with 7 bases sitting between them. The CDR3 contains 13 residues. The CDR3 protein is CASSLDRPYGYTF. In nucleotides, the CDR3 is TGTGCCAGCAGCTTGGACAGACCCTATGGCTACACCTTC.

This chain joins TRBV2 and TRBJ1-1, with D possibly being TRBD1 (5 bases). Between the trimmed V and J ends, which lost 9 bases and 7 bases, there was a span of 15 bases. Germline V gene sequence: CDR1 SNHLY, CDR2 FYNNEI. The CDR3 spans 12 residues. The CDR3 DNA reads as TGTGCCAGTAAACCTGGGGCCCTTGAAGCTTTCTTT. Protein product: CASKPGALEAFF.

This rearrangement joins TRBV11-2 to TRBJ1-1; no firm D call. Germline V CDR1 and CDR2: SGHAT, FQNNGV. The CDR3 consists of 13 residues. Trimming cost V 3 bases and J 3 bases, with 8 bases left between them. Here the CDR3 reads CASSFYPYTEAFF. CDR3 DNA: TGTGCCAGCAGCTTTTATCCTTACACTGAAGCTTTCTTT.

CDR3 sequence: CASSRGVRLHEQFF. The CDR3 coding sequence is TGTGCCAGCAGTAGGGGGGTTCGCCTCCATGAGCAGTTCTTC. The rearrangement uses TRBV2 and TRBJ2-1; D may correspond to TRBD1 or TRBD2 (6 bases each). The germline V gene has CDR1 SNHLY and CDR2 FYNNEI. Trimming removed 5 bases from V and 8 bases from J, with 16 bases in between. The CDR3 consists of 14 residues.

The chain links TRBV6-5 to TRBJ1-1; maybe TRBD1 (6 bases). The CDR3 runs to 15 residues. The V end lost 2 bases, the J end lost 4 bases, and 14 bases lay between the germline ends. Germline CDR1 and CDR2: MNHEY and SVGAGI. CDR3 sequence: CASSYVGAGATEAFF. CDR3 DNA: TGTGCCAGCAGTTACGTGGGGGCAGGAGCCACTGAAGCTTTCTTT.

As regards this clone: The identical CDR3 is also encoded by other nucleotide sequences in the sample. The rearrangement links TRBV7-9 to TRBJ1-5; TRBD1 is a possible D gene (5 bases). Trimming shortened V by 0 bases and J by 7 bases, and 7 bases separated the two germline ends. Germline lookup yields CDR1 SEHNR and CDR2 FQNEAQ (reference sequence). This CDR3 comprises 13 residues. CDR3 sequence: CASSLAGDQPQHF. CDR3 DNA sequence: TGTGCCAGCAGCTTAGCTGGGGACCAGCCCCAGCATTTT.

The chain joins TRBV30 to TRBJ1-6; the D gene is possibly TRBD1 (5 bases). V lost 0 bases, J lost 10 bases, and 22 bases lay in between. CDR3 length: 17 amino acids. Germline lookup yields CDR1 GTSNPN and CDR2 SVGIG (reference sequence). The DNA for the CDR3 is TGTGCCTGGAGTGTTCGTCCACCGCGGGACTCGGTATCACCCCTCCACTTT. It yields the protein CAWSVRPPRDSVSPLHF.

In nucleotides, the CDR3 is TGTGCCACCAGCAGGGGCTATGGCTACACCTTC. Translation: CATSRGYGYTF. This rearrangement joins TRBV15 to TRBJ1-2; D gene unclear. The CDR3 consists of 11 residues. Germline V gives CDR1 LNHNV, CDR2 YYDKDF (reference sequence). Trimming pared 3 bases from V and 4 bases from J, leaving 3 bases between. Filled out from reference TRBV15 and TRBJ1-2, the complete variable domain reads DAMVIQNPRYQVTQFGKPVTLSCSQTLNHNVMYWYQQKSSQAPKLLFHYYDKDFNNEADTPDNFQSRRPNTSFCFLDIRSPGLGDTAMYLCATSRGYGYTFGSGTRLTVV.

The chain is built from TRBV19 and TRBJ1-5; possible D gene TRBD1, 5 bases. Trimming pared 3 bases from V and 1 base from J, leaving 13 bases between. This CDR3 has 16 residues. CDR1 and CDR2 from the germline V gene are LNHDA and SQIVND (reference sequence). The CDR3 is CASSMGRGGSNQPQHF. CDR3 DNA: TGTGCCAGTAGTATGGGGCGGGGGGGGAGCAATCAGCCCCAGCATTTT. The whole variable domain, filled in from reference TRBV19 and TRBJ1-5, reads DGGITQSPKYLFRKEGQNVTLSCEQNLNHDAMYWYRQDPGQGLRLIYYSQIVNDFQKGDIAEGYSVSREKKESFPLTVTSAQKNPTAFYLCASSMGRGGSNQPQHFGDGTRLSIL.

This clone was recorded a few times. The CDR3 reads CASSPNTGREQYF. CDR3 in DNA: TGTGCCAGCTCCCCTAATACCGGGCGGGAGCAGTACTTC. The V and J genes are TRBV18 and TRBJ2-7; D not certain. The CDR3 is 13 residues long. The germline gives CDR1 KGHSH, CDR2 LQKENI. V was cut by 6 bases and J by 7 bases, with 16 bases left in between.

The chain employs TRBV19 and TRBJ2-1, with 9 bases that match TRBD1. Germline trimming cut 4 bases from V and 0 bases from J; bases unmatched to any gene: 1. Germline V gene sequence: CDR1 LNHDA, CDR2 SQIVND (reference sequence). This CDR3 has 15 amino acids. CDR3 coding DNA: TGTGCCAGTAGTAGGACAGGGGTCTCCTACAATGAGCAGTTCTTC. It is translated as CASSRTGVSYNEQFF. Using reference TRBV19 and TRBJ2-1 for the parts outside the CDR3, the full variable domain is DGGITQSPKYLFRKEGQNVTLSCEQNLNHDAMYWYRQDPGQGLRLIYYSQIVNDFQKGDIAEGYSVSREKKESFPLTVTSAQKNPTAFYLCASSRTGVSYNEQFFGPGTRLTVL.

The rearrangement links TRBV7-2 to TRBJ1-3; 8 bases fit TRBD1. The V segment lost 0 bases and the J segment 4 bases; nucleotides outside the gene matches: 2. CDR3 length: 15 amino acids. Germline CDR1 and CDR2: SGHTA and FQGNSA. The CDR3 DNA is TGTGCCAGCAGCTTAGCCAGGGGGCAAGGAAACACCATATATTTT. The encoded protein is CASSLARGQGNTIYF.

The J gene is TRBJ1-5, the V gene TRBV4-1, with 9 positions matching TRBD1. With V trimmed by 1 base and J by 3 bases, 4 bases remained unmatched. This CDR3 has 16 amino acids. Germline V gene sequence: CDR1 MGHRA, CDR2 YSYEKL. Here the CDR3 DNA reads TGCGCCAGCAGCCAAGCCGGGACAGGGAACAATCAGCCCCAGCATTTT. Its translation: CASSQAGTGNNQPQHF.

V is TRBV5-4 and J is TRBJ2-7; the match to TRBD2 covers 8 bases. The germline V gene encodes CDR1 SGHNT and CDR2 YYREEE (reference sequence). This CDR3 has 15 residues. With 2 bases clipped from V and 5 bases from J, the junction kept 9 bases outside the gene matches. The DNA for the CDR3 is TGTGCCAGCAGCTTCGGGGGGGGGAACCTGAACGAGCAGTACTTC. The encoded protein is CASSFGGGNLNEQYF.

V and J are TRBV29-1 and TRBJ1-4; D unclear. Germline CDR1 reads SQVTM; CDR2 reads ANQGSEA. V shed 6 bases and J shed 8 bases, with 13 bases lying between them. The CDR3 totals 12 residues. The CDR3 is CSVGSPGEKLFF. In DNA, the CDR3 is TGCAGCGTCGGTAGCCCGGGGGAAAAACTGTTTTTT.

In regard to this clone: Other DNA sequences of this sample code for an identical CDR3. J is TRBJ1-5 and V is TRBV7-2, with D unresolved. Trimming cost V 1 base and J 7 bases, with 8 bases left between them. The germline CDR1 and CDR2 sequences are SGHTA and FQGNSA. The CDR3 loop spans 13 amino acids. The CDR3 sequence is CASSLVERQPQHF. CDR3 sequence (DNA): TGTGCCAGCAGCTTAGTCGAGAGACAGCCCCAGCATTTT.

This chain connects TRBV12-3 or TRBV12-4 to TRBJ1-1, with unresolved D. V was cut by 5 bases and J by 11 bases, with 9 bases left in between. CDR3 length equals 10 residues. CDR3 amino acids: CASSGPGAFF. CDR3 coding DNA: TGTGCCAGCAGTGGACCTGGGGCTTTCTTT.

The chain is built from TRBV3-1 (or the pseudogene TRBV3-2) and TRBJ2-5, with D possibly TRBD2 on 7 matching bases. The germline V gene has CDR1 LGHDT and CDR2 YNNKEL (reference sequence). Trimming took 2 bases from V and 5 from J, leaving 21 bases between them. The CDR3 runs 17 residues. The CDR3 loop reads CASSQLSWGGPTETQYF. CDR3 coding DNA: TGTGCCAGCAGCCAATTATCTTGGGGGGGGCCCACGGAGACCCAGTACTTC.

The chain links TRBV27 to TRBJ2-5; TRBD2 agrees at 9 bases. The V gene end was trimmed by 2 bases and the J gene end by 5 bases; junction bases not matched to a gene: 6. Germline loops: CDR1 MNHEY, CDR2 SMNVEV (reference sequence). This CDR3 has 15 residues. CDR3 nucleotide sequence: TGTGCCAGCAGTTTAAGGCGGGGGGGCGGCGAGACCCAGTACTTC. Translating gives CASSLRRGGGETQYF.

The sample holds one count of this clone. The rearrangement uses TRBV15 and TRBJ1-2; D might be TRBD1 (5 bases). The V and J ends lost 5 bases and 3 bases respectively, with 22 bases between them. CDR1 is LNHNV, CDR2 YYDKDF, per germline (reference sequence). This CDR3 spans 17 amino acids. The CDR3 loop reads CATSGGVNLGRDYGYTF. CDR3 nucleotide sequence: TGTGCCACCAGCGGGGGGGTAAATCTGGGCAGGGACTATGGCTACACCTTC.